The 27 T cell receptor beta chains listed next were all sequenced from one sample in a study of T cells in Graves' hyperthyroidism and ophthalmopathy. Authors of the study amplified TCR beta CDR3 regions from RNA transcripts. When the TCR CDR3 underwent first-round RT-PCR, the HTBI primer set was used. A single record per CDR3 protein comes from TCRdb applying MiXCR to the multiplex PCR reads. The data show some 270,000 distinct CDR3 sequences, over 20% seen once. Sequences were obtained from blood. These receptors were obtained from a middle-aged woman with Graves' ophthalmopathy.

This clonotype was recorded many times. This rearrangement joins TRBV27 to TRBJ1-1; possibly TRBD1 for D (6 bases). The V gene's germline CDR1 is MNHEY and CDR2 SMNVEV (reference sequence). The CDR3 is 15 amino acids. V gave up 0 bases and J gave up 4 bases, with 12 bases separating them. DNA for the CDR3: TGTGCCAGCAGTTTATCGGGGGGCGACGGCACTGAAGCTTTCTTT. Its protein is CASSLSGGDGTEAFF.

This clonotype was observed at least ten times. This chain joins TRBV6-5 and TRBJ2-7; maybe TRBD2 (6 bases). Germline values: CDR1 MNHEY, CDR2 SVGAGI. V gave up 5 bases and J gave up 4 bases, with 12 bases separating them. CDR3 length: 13 amino acids. CDR3 in amino acids: CASSIRGSYEQYF. CDR3 in DNA: TGTGCCAGCAGTATCCGGGGGTCGTACGAGCAGTACTTC.

This clonotype was found many times. This chain joins TRBV7-3 and TRBJ1-2; D perhaps matches TRBD1 (5 bases). Per germline, CDR1 SGHTA and CDR2 FQGTGA. The V end lost 5 bases, the J end lost 3 bases, and 10 bases lay between the germline ends. The CDR3 is 13 amino acids. DNA for the CDR3: TGTGCCAGCAGCGAACGGGACGACTATGGCTACACCTTC. Its protein is CASSERDDYGYTF.

This clonotype was seen many times. The junction differs from germline at one of its ends, possibly a read error. J is TRBJ2-7 and V is TRBV10-2, with TRBD2 identical over 12 bases. Germline V gene sequence: CDR1 WSHSY, CDR2 SAAADI. CDR3 length equals 14 residues. CDR3: CASSTSGGSYEQCF. In DNA form, the CDR3 reads TGCGCCAGCAGCACTAGCGGGGGGTCCTACGAGCAGTGCTTC.

Points on this clonotype: This may stem from a read error, because a much larger clone lies one nucleotide away. The rearrangement uses TRBV30 and TRBJ2-6; D is possibly TRBD1 (6 bases). Germline V gene data show CDR1 as GTSNPN and CDR2 as SVGIG (reference sequence). V was trimmed by 3 bases and J by 2 bases, leaving 20 bases between them. There are 18 residues in the CDR3. The CDR3 DNA reads TGTGCCTGGAGCACCTCGGGACGGACAGTCCCTGGGGCCAACGTCCTGACTTTC. Amino acids: CAWSTSGRTVPGANVLTF.

This clonotype was detected ten times or more. The chain couples TRBV30 to TRBJ1-1, with 7 bases aligning to TRBD1. This CDR3 is built from 14 residues. V lost 6 bases and J lost 0; bases outside the gene matches: 7. Germline lookup yields CDR1 GTSNPN and CDR2 SVGIG (reference sequence). The CDR3 here is CACRGDSMNTEAFF. In DNA form, the CDR3 reads TGTGCCTGCAGAGGGGACAGCATGAACACTGAAGCTTTCTTT.

This chain connects TRBV12-3 or TRBV12-4 to TRBJ1-1, with D unclear. The CDR3 contains 12 residues. V lost 7 bases and J 6 bases, leaving 12 bases between the germline ends. CDR3 sequence reads: CASTPRRAEAFF. Written as DNA, the CDR3 is TGTGCCAGCACCCCAAGGCGGGCTGAAGCTTTCTTT.

This chain uses TRBV5-5 with TRBJ1-1; D is possibly TRBD1 (6 bases). In germline, CDR1 is SGHKS, CDR2 YYEKEE (reference sequence). The CDR3 runs 14 residues. Deletions cut 3 bases from V and 0 bases from J, with 9 bases between. CDR3: CASSWTDMNTEAFF. DNA of the CDR3: TGTGCCAGCAGCTGGACAGACATGAACACTGAAGCTTTCTTT.

The rearrangement links TRBV4-1 to TRBJ2-7; possibly TRBD1 for D (6 bases). CDR3 length equals 17 residues. CDR1 is MGHRA, CDR2 YSYEKL, per germline. Trimming pared 1 base from V and 3 bases from J, leaving 19 bases between. The CDR3 sequence is CASSQGTGRGSGYEQYF. Here the CDR3 DNA reads TGCGCCAGCAGCCAAGGCACGGGAAGGGGGTCGGGCTACGAGCAGTACTTC.

This clonotype was detected ten times or more. One end of the junction is discordant with germline, which a read error may explain. J is TRBJ2-5 and V is TRBV20-1, with D unclear. There are 14 residues in the CDR3. The germline V gene encodes CDR1 DFQATT and CDR2 SNEGSKA (reference sequence). CDR3 residues: CSARVLEYQEAQYF. As DNA, the CDR3 is TGCAGTGCTAGAGTACTCGAGTACCAAGAGGCCCAGTACTTC.

In this sample, this clonotype turned up many times. J is TRBJ2-7 and V is TRBV2; 7 bases align to TRBD2. The CDR3 sequence is 14 residues long. From germline, CDR1 is SNHLY and CDR2 FYNNEI. The ends lost 10 bases at V and 5 bases at J; junction bases unmatched: 14. The CDR3 loop reads CATQALAGVHEQYF. The CDR3 DNA sequence: TGTGCCACCCAGGCACTGGCGGGAGTACACGAGCAGTACTTC.

In DNA form, the CDR3 reads TGTGCCACCAGCGGTGGCGGACAGTCAGGTCAAGAGACCCAGTACTTC. The encoded protein is CATSGGGQSGQETQYF. The chain has TRBV15 and TRBJ2-5; D is perhaps TRBD1 (6 bases). Looked up from germline, CDR1 is LNHNV and CDR2 is YYDKDF (reference sequence). CDR3 length equals 16 residues. With 5 bases removed from V and 2 bases from J, the gap between germline ends came to 18 bases.

This clonotype has a handful of counts. The chain carries TRBV6-4 and TRBJ2-7; D not resolved. The germline V and J ends were trimmed by 6 bases and 7 bases, with 10 bases remaining between them. Germline V lookup: CDR1 MRHNA, CDR2 SNTAGT. The CDR3 extends over 11 amino acids. CDR3 residues: CASSNSREQYF. The CDR3, as DNA: TGTGCCAGCAGCAACTCTCGTGAGCAGTACTTC.

There are a few counts of this clonotype. The V call is TRBV3-1, the J call TRBJ1-2; possibly TRBD1 for D (5 bases). The V end lost 1 base, the J end lost 7 bases, and 7 bases lay between the germline ends. The CDR3 spans 12 residues. The germline gives CDR1 LGHDT, CDR2 YNNKEL (reference sequence). CDR3 in amino acids: CASSQVTAGYTF. Here the CDR3 DNA reads TGTGCCAGCAGCCAAGTGACAGCTGGCTACACCTTC.

There are many counts of this clonotype. The rearrangement uses TRBV12-3 or TRBV12-4 and TRBJ2-7; the D is unclear. Trimming cost V 3 bases and J 3 bases, with 12 bases left between them. The CDR3 spans 14 residues. The DNA of the CDR3 is TGTGCCAGCAGTTTCGTCGGACGGAACTACGAGCAGTACTTC. This encodes CASSFVGRNYEQYF.

This clonotype was counted ten times or more. The chain combines TRBV7-8 with TRBJ2-2; D unresolved. Looked up from germline, CDR1 is SGHVS and CDR2 is FQNEAQ. V was shortened by 1 base and J by 0 bases, with 9 bases between the two germline ends. This CDR3 is 16 amino acids long. CDR3 sequence: CASSLGKFANTGELFF. The CDR3, as DNA: TGTGCCAGCAGCTTAGGGAAATTCGCGAACACCGGGGAGCTGTTTTTT.

This clonotype was counted at least ten times. The rearrangement joins TRBV20-1 to TRBJ2-5; D perhaps matches TRBD2 (5 bases). The CDR3 has 14 amino acids. Trimming stripped 1 base from V and 1 base from J, with 10 bases between. CDR1 is DFQATT and CDR2 is SNEGSKA in the germline V gene (reference sequence). CDR3 loop: CSARVGAFQETQYF. In DNA form, the CDR3 reads TGCAGTGCTAGAGTGGGAGCTTTCCAAGAGACCCAGTACTTC.

In regard to this clonotype: Possible read error: a much larger clone is one base away. Here the CDR3 reads CAGIVNTEAFF. In DNA, the CDR3 is TGTGCCGGCATCGTTAACACTGAAGCTTTCTTT. The genes are TRBV7-9 and TRBJ1-1; unclear D gene. The CDR3 extends over 11 amino acids. Looked up from germline, CDR1 is SEHNR and CDR2 is FQNEAQ (reference sequence). V lost 11 bases, J lost 2 bases, and 9 bases lay in between.

The sample holds a few counts of this clonotype. The chain carries TRBV30 and TRBJ1-5; D is perhaps TRBD2 (6 bases). The tail of the sequence fits TRBJ2-3 better, so the J call may be wrong. Germline loops: CDR1 GTSNPN, CDR2 SVGIG (reference sequence). CDR3 length: 13 residues. CDR3 DNA sequence: TGTGCCTGGACCGGGACTCTCAATCAGCCCCAGTATTTT. The encoded protein is CAWTGTLNQPQYF.

This clonotype appeared many times. The rearrangement links TRBV20-1 to TRBJ1-5; 7 bases match TRBD1. Unmatched junction bases numbered 11, after V lost 0 bases and J lost 6 bases. This CDR3 comprises 16 residues. CDR1 and CDR2 from the germline V gene are DFQATT and SNEGSKA (reference sequence). This chain's CDR3 is CSARDSSQGGGQPQHF. In DNA form, the CDR3 reads TGCAGTGCTAGAGATTCATCACAAGGGGGCGGTCAGCCCCAGCATTTT.

The chain recombines TRBV12-3 or TRBV12-4 with TRBJ1-2; 10 positions agree with TRBD1. The CDR3 length is 15 residues. V was clipped by 5 bases and J by 4 bases; unmatched bases: 7. The CDR3 DNA follows: TGTGCCAGCAGTCTTGGGACAGGGGACACCTATGGCTACACCTTC. Translated: CASSLGTGDTYGYTF.

This clonotype was recorded many times. The V call is TRBV3-1, the J call TRBJ2-6, with D perhaps matching TRBD1 (6 bases). Germline CDR1 LGHDT, CDR2 YNNKEL (reference sequence). The length of the CDR3 is 18 residues. Trimming pared 3 bases from V and 0 bases from J, leaving 15 bases between. CDR3 in amino acids: CASSHDDRTSSGANVLTF. DNA for the CDR3: TGTGCCAGCAGCCATGATGACAGGACGAGCTCTGGGGCCAACGTCCTGACTTTC. The full variable domain, rest sourced from reference TRBV3-1 and TRBJ2-6, is DTAVSQTPKYLVTQMGNDKSIKCEQNLGHDTMYWYKQDSKKFLKIMFSYNNKELIINETVPNRFSPKSPDKAHLNLHINSLELGDSAVYFCASSHDDRTSSGANVLTFGAGSRLTVL.

This clonotype was detected ten times or more. The chain recombines TRBV7-8 with TRBJ2-2; 7 nucleotides line up with TRBD2. CDR3 length equals 17 residues. Germline CDR1 is SGHVS and CDR2 is FQNEAQ. The V gene end was trimmed by 5 bases and the J gene end by 1 base; junction bases not matched to a gene: 10. For the CDR3, the DNA is TGTGCCAGCAGCCAAACCGCTAGCGGATGGAACACCGGGGAGCTGTTTTTT. Amino acid sequence: CASSQTASGWNTGELFF.

This clonotype was counted ten times or more. The V call is TRBV12-3 or TRBV12-4, the J call TRBJ2-2; the D is unclear. V dropped 8 bases and J dropped 3 bases, with 7 bases sitting between them. This CDR3 has 12 residues. The CDR3 nucleotides read TGTGCCAGCTCTCGGGACACCGGGGAGCTGTTTTTT. This gives the protein CASSRDTGELFF.

The sample holds many counts of this clonotype. The CDR3 sequence is CASSLVDRPEMNTEAFF. The CDR3 DNA reads as TGTGCCAGCAGTTTAGTGGACAGGCCCGAAATGAACACTGAAGCTTTCTTT. The rearrangement links TRBV28 to TRBJ1-1; TRBD1 matches 7 bases. The CDR3 covers 17 residues. The junction had 9 bases not matched to a gene; V was cut back by 2 bases and J by 0 bases. Germline CDR1 MDHEN, CDR2 SYDVKM.

This clonotype was found many times. The genes are TRBV5-1 and TRBJ2-2, with D tentatively TRBD1 (6 bases). Germline V gene data show CDR1 as SGHRS and CDR2 as YFSETQ. The V end was cut by 0 bases, the J end by 6 bases, with 9 bases between. CDR3 length equals 14 residues. The CDR3 DNA reads as TGCGCCAGCAGCTTGGGACAGGTGGCCGGGGAGCTGTTTTTT. Its protein product is CASSLGQVAGELFF. Supplemented by reference TRBV5-1 and TRBJ2-2, the full variable domain reads KAGVTQTPRYLIKTRGQQVTLSCSPISGHRSVSWYQQTPGQGLQFLFEYFSETQRNKGNFPGRFSGRQFSNSRSEMNVSTLELGDSALYLCASSLGQVAGELFFGEGSRLTVL.

This clonotype was found many times. The gene calls are TRBV6-5 and TRBJ2-7, with a weak D call TRBD1 (6 bases). CDR3 size: 16 residues. The germline V and J ends were trimmed by 2 bases and 5 bases, with 19 bases remaining between them. Germline V gives CDR1 MNHEY, CDR2 SVGAGI. CDR3 amino acids: CASSYEGPTGQDEQYF. The CDR3 DNA reads as TGTGCCAGCAGTTACGAAGGACCCACAGGGCAGGACGAGCAGTACTTC.